This TCR beta chain was captured in a study of blood T cell repertoires in COVID-19. The overall study: Samples taken during acute and convalescent COVID-19 were collected in the United States, Italy and Spain. PBMCs, B-cell-depleted T cells, or T cells were the source of the cDNA or gDNA that made up the material.

In the original processing: Amplifying reference gene primers gave estimates of nucleated cell counts. Libraries were prepared by immunoSEQ multiplex PCR; TCRdb keeps only in-frame clonotypes and omits some of them. The DNA gave D and trimming, while V, J and clone size come from that table. Here the sample spans about 480,000 clones, 70% to 90% being singletons. Participant-given clinical history determined each cohort assignment. This CDR3 is built from 14 residues. J gave up 4 bases and V 3 bases, and 7 bases lay outside the gene matches. Germline CDR1 reads SQVTM; CDR2 reads ANQGSEA. This sequence joins TRBV29-1 and TRBJ1-1; 8 bases align to TRBD1. The sequenced sample consisted of PBMCs or T cells enriched from blood (not recorded which). This TCR derives from a woman younger than 30 with acute COVID-19. CDR3 residues: CSVEAQGAATEAFF. CDR3 nucleotide sequence: TGCAGCGTTGAGGCCCAGGGGGCAGCCACTGAAGCTTTCTTT. The full variable domain, completed using reference TRBV29-1 and TRBJ1-1, is SAVISQKPSRDICQRGTSLTIQCQVDSQVTMMFWYRQQPGQSLTLIATANQGSEATYESGFVIDKFPISRPNLTFSTLTVSNMSPEDSSIYLCSVEAQGAATEAFFGQGTRLTVV.